These 20 T cell receptor beta chains were all obtained from the same sample, sequenced in a study of blood T cells in healthy people across ages. Using a J-beta primer mix together with a sample-barcoded 5' primer, a second PCR was run for roughly 6 to 11 cycles. Using its own MiXCR run on the 5' RACE reads, TCRdb lists one record per CDR3 protein. Among roughly 1,500,000 distinct CDR3 sequences listed, roughly 32% were seen once. Sequenced material: blood. The receptors stem from a woman in her twenties or thirties in good health.

This chain connects TRBV5-1 to TRBJ2-3; D gene ambiguous. In germline, CDR1 is SGHRS, CDR2 YFSETQ. Trimming shortened V by 0 bases and J by 1 base, and 9 bases separated the two germline ends. The length of the CDR3 is 15 residues. This chain's CDR3 is CASSLDELGTDTQYF. The CDR3, as DNA: TGCGCCAGCAGCTTGGATGAGTTAGGCACAGATACGCAGTATTTT. The full variable domain, in which reference TRBV5-1 and TRBJ2-3 provide the parts outside the CDR3, is KAGVTQTPRYLIKTRGQQVTLSCSPISGHRSVSWYQQTPGQGLQFLFEYFSETQRNKGNFPGRFSGRQFSNSRSEMNVSTLELGDSALYLCASSLDELGTDTQYFGPGTRLTVL.

The chain combines TRBV7-9 with TRBJ1-2; D is unresolved. Per germline, CDR1 SEHNR and CDR2 FQNEAQ (reference sequence). The V and J ends lost 5 bases and 4 bases respectively, with 11 bases between them. The CDR3 length is 13 residues. The chain's CDR3 is CASSARPLYGYTF. In DNA form, the CDR3 reads TGTGCCAGCAGCGCTAGACCCCTCTATGGCTACACCTTC. The full variable domain, with the rest looked up from reference TRBV7-9 and TRBJ1-2, is DTGVSQNPRHKITKRGQNVTFRCDPISEHNRLYWYRQTLGQGPEFLTYFQNEAQLEKSRLLSDRFSAERPKGSFSTLEIQRTEQGDSAMYLCASSARPLYGYTFGSGTRLTVV.

The chain carries TRBV27 and TRBJ1-6; D not certain. The CDR3 has 15 amino acids. The V gene's germline CDR1 is MNHEY and CDR2 SMNVEV (reference sequence). V was cut by 5 bases and J by 10 bases, with 18 bases left in between. For the CDR3, the DNA is TGTGCCAGCAGTCAGACGGCGGGTAGTAGATCACCCCTCCACTTT. Translating it yields CASSQTAGSRSPLHF.

This clonotype was seen only a few times. DNA for the CDR3: TGTGCCAGCAGCCAAGATGTGGCAGGGGTTCAGCCCCAGCATTTT. It yields the protein CASSQDVAGVQPQHF. The V gene is TRBV3-1, the J gene TRBJ1-5; D may be TRBD1 (6 bases). The germline gives CDR1 LGHDT, CDR2 YNNKEL (reference sequence). V was cut by 0 bases and J by 6 bases, with 12 bases left in between. This CDR3 has 15 residues.

A few counts support this clonotype. The rearrangement joins TRBV7-9 to TRBJ2-5, with D maybe TRBD1 (5 bases). Trimming took off 8 bases at V and 3 bases at J, with 13 bases between the two ends. CDR3 length equals 13 residues. CDR1 is SEHNR, CDR2 FQNEAQ, per germline (reference sequence). Here the CDR3 reads CASCRAGEETQYF. CDR3 nucleotides: TGTGCCAGCTGCAGGGCCGGAGAAGAGACCCAGTACTTC.

This clonotype was seen a few times. The chain employs TRBV6-2 or TRBV6-3 and TRBJ1-2; D not certain. CDR1 and CDR2 from the germline V gene are MNHEY and SVGEGT. The CDR3 totals 14 residues. V lost 6 bases, J lost 2 bases, and 13 bases lay in between. CDR3 sequence: CASRPQWVNYGYTF. In nucleotides, the CDR3 is TGTGCCAGCAGGCCCCAATGGGTGAACTATGGCTACACCTTC.

This clonotype has only a few counts. The J gene is TRBJ2-7, the V gene TRBV27, with TRBD2 matching 11 bases. Germline CDR1 is MNHEY and CDR2 is SMNVEV (reference sequence). This CDR3 spans 15 amino acids. The V gene end was trimmed by 6 bases and the J gene end by 2 bases; junction bases not matched to a gene: 6. As DNA, the CDR3 is TGTGCCAGCAGCCTAGCGGGAGGATTCCCCTACGAGCAGTACTTC. It translates to CASSLAGGFPYEQYF.

This chain joins TRBV6-6 and TRBJ1-2, with a weak D call TRBD1 (5 bases). This CDR3 is 16 amino acids long. Germline lookup yields CDR1 MNHNY and CDR2 SVGAGI (reference sequence). Trimming shortened V by 0 bases and J by 4 bases, and 15 bases separated the two germline ends. This CDR3 reads CASSYSDKGIGYGYTF. Here the CDR3 DNA reads TGTGCCAGCAGTTACTCGGACAAGGGGATCGGCTATGGCTACACCTTC.

This clonotype is a singleton in its sample. The genes are TRBV7-9 and TRBJ2-2; D may be TRBD1 or TRBD2 (6 bases each). Germline assignment: CDR1 SEHNR and CDR2 FQNEAQ (reference sequence). The CDR3 spans 13 residues. CDR3: CARGTPGGGELFF. The CDR3 DNA is TGTGCGCGCGGGACACCGGGCGGCGGGGAGCTGTTTTTT.

In this sample, this clonotype turned up a few times. The rearrangement joins TRBV29-1 to TRBJ2-2, with 7 bases that match TRBD2. Unmatched junction bases numbered 4, after V lost 6 bases and J lost 6 bases. The germline gives CDR1 SQVTM, CDR2 ANQGSEA. This CDR3 is 12 amino acids long. As DNA, the CDR3 is TGCAGCGTCGGGACTACTGCCGGGGAGCTGTTTTTT. It translates to CSVGTTAGELFF.

Only a few counts were recorded for this clonotype. V and J are TRBV20-1 and TRBJ2-5, with 8 positions matching TRBD2. Germline values: CDR1 DFQATT, CDR2 SNEGSKA (reference sequence). There are 14 residues in the CDR3. V shed 3 bases, J shed 1 base, and the junction held 4 bases outside the gene matches. The CDR3 loop reads CSASWLAGQETQYF. The DNA for the CDR3 is TGCAGTGCTAGTTGGCTAGCGGGCCAAGAGACCCAGTACTTC.

This clonotype appeared a few times. An end of the junction does not agree with germline; a read error may underlie this. DNA for the CDR3: TGCGCCAGCAGCTCCGGGACAGGTGGGAACTATGGCTACACCTTC. Amino acids: CASSSGTGGNYGYTF. This rearrangement joins TRBV27 to TRBJ1-2; 8 positions agree with TRBD1. Germline CDR1 and CDR2: MNHEY and SMNVEV (reference sequence). CDR3 length: 15 residues.

The V gene is TRBV6-5, the J gene TRBJ2-7, with 7 bases that match TRBD2. The CDR3 has 17 amino acids. Unmatched junction bases numbered 11, after V lost 0 bases and J lost 3 bases. From germline, CDR1 is MNHEY and CDR2 SVGAGI. The CDR3 region has the DNA TGTGCCAGCAGTTACTCGGGGTCCGGGGGGAGCATCTACGAGCAGTACTTC. It yields the protein CASSYSGSGGSIYEQYF.

The chain links TRBV4-1 to TRBJ2-5, with D uncertain. Trimming took off 1 base at V and 7 bases at J, with 16 bases between the two ends. The CDR3 length is 15 residues. The germline V gene has CDR1 MGHRA and CDR2 YSYEKL. The CDR3 reads CASSQVIFQWRTQYF. In nucleotides, the CDR3 is TGCGCCAGCAGCCAAGTTATCTTTCAGTGGCGGACCCAGTACTTC.

The chain joins TRBV14 to TRBJ2-5; D possibly uses TRBD1 or TRBD2 (5 bases each). Trimming left V 1 base short and J 3 bases short, with 12 bases between. CDR1 and CDR2 from the germline V gene are SGHDN and FVKESK. This CDR3 spans 15 amino acids. The CDR3 protein is CASSQGGEREETQYF. DNA for the CDR3: TGTGCCAGCAGCCAAGGAGGGGAGAGGGAAGAGACCCAGTACTTC. The full variable domain, with the rest looked up from reference TRBV14 and TRBJ2-5, is EAGVTQFPSHSVIEKGQTVTLRCDPISGHDNLYWYRRVMGKEIKFLLHFVKESKQDESGMPNNRFLAERTGGTYSTLKVQPAELEDSGVYFCASSQGGEREETQYFGPGTRLLVL.

This chain links TRBV28 with TRBJ2-7; D might be TRBD1 or TRBD2, each matching 5 bases. V lost 4 bases and J 4 bases, leaving 17 bases between the germline ends. Germline V CDR1 and CDR2: MDHEN, SYDVKM. This CDR3 has 15 amino acids. The CDR3: CASSSSGTPPYEQYF. The CDR3 nucleotides are TGTGCCAGCAGTTCCTCCGGGACCCCTCCGTACGAGCAGTACTTC.

Concerning this clonotype: One end of the junction does not line up with germline, which may come from a read error. This chain links TRBV20-1 with TRBJ2-6; D is possibly TRBD1 (6 bases). This CDR3 contains 16 residues. Germline CDR1 and CDR2: DFQATT and SNEGSKA (reference sequence). The CDR3 reads CSVSGATGSGANVRTF. CDR3 sequence (DNA): TGCAGTGTTAGTGGCGCGACAGGCTCTGGGGCCAACGTCCGGACTTTC.

The chain is built from TRBV20-1 and TRBJ1-4; 9 nucleotides agree with TRBD1. After removal of 5 bases from V and 8 bases from J, the junction contained 12 bases not matched to a gene. This CDR3 has 15 amino acids. Germline loops: CDR1 DFQATT, CDR2 SNEGSKA (reference sequence). CDR3 bases: TGCAGTGCTGGGAGGGGGCGACAGGGGGGAGAAAAACTGTTTTTT. Its translation: CSAGRGRQGGEKLFF.

The chain couples TRBV7-9 to TRBJ2-7, with D unclear. Germline V gene data show CDR1 as SEHNR and CDR2 as FQNEAQ (reference sequence). The CDR3 contains 14 residues. The V end lost 7 bases, the J end lost 0 bases, and 13 bases lay between the germline ends. The chain's CDR3 is CASTARSVSYEQYF. The CDR3 region has the DNA TGTGCCAGCACTGCGCGGTCGGTCTCCTACGAGCAGTACTTC.

The chain uses TRBV2 and TRBJ2-3, with 7 bases identical to TRBD2. The germline gives CDR1 SNHLY, CDR2 FYNNEI. J lost 2 bases, V lost 11 bases, and 4 bases had no gene match. The CDR3 extends over 12 amino acids. CDR3 residues: CAGGSNTDTQYF. Written as DNA, the CDR3 is TGTGCCGGCGGGAGTAACACAGATACGCAGTATTTT.